These 14 T cell receptor beta chains were sequenced from one sample in a study of T cells in Graves' hyperthyroidism and ophthalmopathy. There were TCR beta CDR3 regions amplified from RNA transcripts. When the TCR CDR3 underwent first-round RT-PCR, the HTBI primer set was used. TCRdb reanalysed the multiplex PCR reads using MiXCR and keeps one entry per CDR3 protein. The table shows roughly 130,000 distinct CDR3 sequences, with roughly a fifth occurring only once. The sample comprised blood. These receptors came from a woman between 45 and 60 years old with Graves' hyperthyroidism that later progressed to Graves' ophthalmopathy.

This clonotype was found a few times. The chain couples TRBV27 to TRBJ1-2, with D unresolved. The CDR3 runs 14 residues. Per the germline V gene, CDR1 is MNHEY and CDR2 is SMNVEV (reference sequence). Trimming shortened V by 0 bases and J by 2 bases, and 7 bases separated the two germline ends. The DNA for the CDR3 is TGTGCCAGCAGTTTATCACACGGAAACTATGGCTACACCTTC. Its protein product is CASSLSHGNYGYTF.

This clonotype was detected many times. The chain links TRBV15 to TRBJ1-2, with a tentative D call TRBD1 (5 bases). This CDR3 comprises 15 residues. CDR1 is LNHNV and CDR2 is YYDKDF in the germline V gene (reference sequence). V gave up 0 bases and J gave up 1 base, with 9 bases separating them. The chain's CDR3 is CATSRDRGGNYGYTF. CDR3 nucleotide sequence: TGTGCCACCAGCAGAGATCGGGGGGGTAACTATGGCTACACCTTC.

To note about this clonotype: This may come from a read error, since a much larger clone is one base off. The chain joins TRBV20-1 to TRBJ2-1, with D unresolved. The CDR3 has 15 amino acids. Trimming took 0 bases from V and 5 from J, leaving 14 bases between them. Germline CDR1 reads DFQATT; CDR2 reads SNEGSKA (reference sequence). The CDR3 loop reads CSAREAGSNDNEQFF. CDR3 bases: TGCAGTGCTAGAGAGGCCGGTTCCAACGACAATGAGCAGTTCTTC.

This clonotype was seen many times. The chain recombines TRBV20-1 with TRBJ2-5, with TRBD1 matching 7 bases. V trimming: 3 bases; J trimming: 2 bases; junction bases outside the gene matches: 0. The CDR3 length is 12 residues. Germline-derived CDR1 and CDR2 are DFQATT and SNEGSKA (reference sequence). The CDR3 DNA sequence: TGCAGTGCTAGGGACAGGCAAGAGACCCAGTACTTC. This translates into CSARDRQETQYF.

This clonotype has a handful of counts. The chain joins TRBV12-3 or TRBV12-4 to TRBJ1-2; 11 bases agree with TRBD1. V was clipped by 6 bases and J by 8 bases; unmatched bases: 8. This CDR3 contains 14 residues. The DNA of the CDR3 is TGTGCCAGCAGGGCCGGGACAGGGGGACCGGGCTACACCTTC. Its translation: CASRAGTGGPGYTF.

This clonotype has a count of ten or more. One end of the junction does not line up with germline, which may come from a read error. This chain links TRBV11-2 with TRBJ2-3; the match to TRBD2 covers 9 bases. CDR1 is SGHAT, CDR2 FQNNGV, per germline. The CDR3 totals 14 residues. In nucleotides, the CDR3 is TGTGCCAGCAGTTTAGCGGGGGTTCGGGGTACGCAGTATTTT. Translated, it gives CASSLAGVRGTQYF.

This rearrangement joins TRBV3-1 to TRBJ2-1; 8 positions match TRBD2. CDR3 length: 17 residues. Losses at the gene ends were 5 bases for V and 9 bases for J; bases not matched to a gene: 18. In germline, CDR1 is LGHDT, CDR2 YNNKEL (reference sequence). CDR3 protein: CASSAGSGGEYKPEQFF. The DNA for the CDR3 is TGTGCCAGCAGCGCGGGGTCGGGGGGGGAGTACAAGCCTGAGCAGTTCTTC.

This clonotype was seen at least ten times. The gene calls are TRBV20-1 and TRBJ2-3, with a possible D match to TRBD1 (6 bases). The length of the CDR3 is 11 residues. Trimming took off 7 bases at V and 9 bases at J, with 14 bases between the two ends. Looked up from germline, CDR1 is DFQATT and CDR2 is SNEGSKA (reference sequence). The CDR3 coding sequence is TGCAGTGTTCAGGGGCCTAGCACGCAGTATTTT. It specifies CSVQGPSTQYF.

Details on this clonotype: It may be a read error: a sequence one base away is much more abundant. The rearrangement links TRBV6-2 or TRBV6-3 to TRBJ2-7, with a possible D match to TRBD2 (6 bases). With 6 bases removed from V and 3 bases from J, the gap between germline ends came to 24 bases. Germline CDR1 reads MNHEY; CDR2 reads SVGEGT. This CDR3 region has 17 residues. The CDR3 DNA reads TGTGCCAGCAGGCCCATTCCTAGCAGGAGGGACCGCTACGAGCAGTACTTC. Residues: CASRPIPSRRDRYEQYF.

The chain combines TRBV15 with TRBJ2-3, with 10 positions matching TRBD1. The CDR3 extends over 18 amino acids. V lost 5 bases and J lost 5; bases outside the gene matches: 16. Germline V gene data show CDR1 as LNHNV and CDR2 as YYDKDF (reference sequence). CDR3 sequence: CATSEGRQGAPRRDTQYF. Here the CDR3 DNA reads TGTGCCACCAGCGAGGGACGACAGGGGGCGCCGCGTCGAGATACGCAGTATTTT.

This clonotype was observed at least ten times. The chain recombines TRBV20-1 with TRBJ2-2; weak D call: TRBD1 (5 bases). The V end lost 3 bases, the J end lost 2 bases, and 7 bases lay between the germline ends. Germline CDR1 and CDR2: DFQATT and SNEGSKA (reference sequence). This CDR3 is 13 amino acids long. The CDR3 nucleotides are TGCAGTGCTAGTGACAGAAACACCGGGGAGCTGTTTTTT. Residues: CSASDRNTGELFF.

This rearrangement joins TRBV19 to TRBJ2-1; 7 nucleotides line up with TRBD2. This CDR3 spans 16 amino acids. V lost 6 bases to trimming and J lost 7 bases; unmatched junction nucleotides: 15. Germline CDR1 LNHDA, CDR2 SQIVND (reference sequence). CDR3 sequence reads: CASRPGWREKVNEQFF. CDR3 sequence (DNA): TGTGCCAGTAGGCCTGGGTGGCGGGAGAAAGTAAATGAGCAGTTCTTC.

In this sample, this clonotype turned up once. V and J are TRBV10-3 and TRBJ2-7; TRBD2 is a possible D gene (5 bases). V was shortened by 6 bases and J by 6 bases, with 21 bases between the two germline ends. Germline V gene sequence: CDR1 ENHRY, CDR2 SYGVKD. This CDR3 region has 15 residues. CDR3 nucleotides: TGTGCCATCAGCCCCAAAGGGCCCGGGCGGGCCGAGCAGTACTTC. It translates to CAISPKGPGRAEQYF.

This clonotype was seen only a few times. The CDR3 bases are TGTGCCAGCAGGTATCCCGGGACAGCTGAAGCTTTCTTT. This codes for CASRYPGTAEAFF. The chain employs TRBV5-4 and TRBJ1-1; the match to TRBD1 covers 7 bases. The length of the CDR3 is 13 residues. The J segment lost 6 bases and the V segment lost 5 bases, leaving 7 bases of the junction unmatched. CDR1 is SGHNT and CDR2 is YYREEE in the germline V gene (reference sequence).